This T cell receptor beta chain comes out of a study of radiotherapy plus CTLA-4 blockade in lung cancer. Turning to the study itself: The study recorded objective responses in about 20% of patients and disease control in roughly 34%.

CTLA-4 blockade using ipilimumab, together with focal radiation, was received by patients with chemo-refractory metastatic non-small-cell lung cancer. Germline V CDR1 and CDR2: MNHEY, SVGAGI. There are 16 residues in the CDR3. The V segment lost 4 bases and the J segment 10 bases; nucleotides outside the gene matches: 13. Study-level points and caveats: Blood-borne expansion of tumor-derived TCR clones followed radiotherapy plus ipilimumab. With interferon-beta, early dynamics of blood T cell clones were reported to best predict response.

Repertoires were generated with immunoSEQ multiplex PCR, while TCRdb's copy carries only in-frame clones and drops some. The data contain some 74,000 clones, roughly 78% of them singletons. This clone was recorded once. No antigen is known for it. The sample in question was peripheral blood, obtained from a patient treated with radiotherapy plus ipilimumab. The clonotype comes from a human donor with non-small cell lung cancer who had a complete response to radiotherapy plus ipilimumab. The gene calls are TRBV6-5 and TRBJ2-1, with 10 positions matching TRBD2. CDR3 sequence reads: CASSSSYERGGREQFF. In DNA form, the CDR3 reads TGTGCCAGCAGTTCGTCGTATGAGCGGGGGGGCCGAGAGCAGTTCTTC.